These 25 T cell receptor beta chains were all obtained from the same sample, sequenced in a study of cytomegalovirus exposure and HLA in healthy donors. It was with 60 Vbeta and 13 Jbeta primers that the PCR ran. TCRdb keeps only in-frame clones here, not all; method: immunoSEQ multiplex PCR. This sample has some 130,000 clones, with approximately 85% found just once. Sample: PBMCs. The origin of the receptors is a boy aged 5 to 17 in good health and CMV-seronegative.

CDR3 amino acids: CASSLVSSPRTRKLDEQFF. As DNA, the CDR3 is TGCGCCAGCAGCTTGGTGTCTAGCCCTCGCACCCGCAAACTGGATGAGCAGTTCTTC. The chain employs TRBV5-1 and TRBJ2-1; a weak D match, TRBD2 (5 bases). The CDR3 has 19 amino acids. Trimming left V 0 bases short and J 8 bases short, with 27 bases between. Germline-derived CDR1 and CDR2 are SGHRS and YFSETQ.

This clone was seen a single time. J is TRBJ1-2 and V is TRBV6-5, with TRBD1 identical over 7 bases. Germline assignment: CDR1 MNHEY and CDR2 SVGAGI. Trimming at V came to 2 bases and at J to 7 bases, leaving 10 bases not matched to a gene. CDR3 size: 15 residues. The CDR3 region has the DNA TGTGCCAGCAGTTACGGGCGTGGAGGGGGCCGTGGCTACACCTTC. Translation gives CASSYGRGGGRGYTF.

V is TRBV5-4 and J is TRBJ2-7; 10 nucleotides line up with TRBD2. V dropped 5 bases and J dropped 2; count of bases not matched to a gene: 4. Germline CDR1 and CDR2: SGHNT and YYREEE (reference sequence). The CDR3 sequence is 14 residues long. This CDR3 is CASSSSGRAYEQYF. The DNA for the CDR3 is TGTGCCAGCAGTTCTAGCGGGAGAGCCTACGAGCAGTACTTC. Together with reference TRBV5-4 and TRBJ2-7, the CDR3 gives the full variable domain: ETGVTQSPTHLIKTRGQQVTLRCSSQSGHNTVSWYQQALGQGPQFIFQYYREEENGRGNFPPRFSGLQFPNYSSELNVNALELDDSALYLCASSSSGRAYEQYFGPGTRLTVT.

This clone was observed a single time. This rearrangement joins TRBV30 to TRBJ1-5; D is unclear. Trimming pared 1 base from V and 4 bases from J, leaving 14 bases between. CDR1 is GTSNPN and CDR2 is SVGIG in the germline V gene (reference sequence). This CDR3 is built from 15 residues. CDR3 DNA sequence: TGTGCCTGGAGTGCAGTGGAGGGCCGAAATCAGCCCCAGCATTTT. Translation: CAWSAVEGRNQPQHF.

This rearrangement joins TRBV5-1 to TRBJ1-2; D unresolved. Trimming pared 0 bases from V and 7 bases from J, leaving 10 bases between. Looked up from germline, CDR1 is SGHRS and CDR2 is YFSETQ. The CDR3 is 13 residues long. CDR3 coding DNA: TGCGCCAGCAGCTTGGTTGGCCAAACTGGCTACACCTTC. Its translation: CASSLVGQTGYTF.

Here the CDR3 reads CASRQGGGEEQPQHF. The CDR3 DNA reads as TGTGCCAGCAGACAAGGCGGCGGGGAGGAGCAGCCCCAGCATTTT. The V and J genes are TRBV6-5 and TRBJ1-5; D remains ambiguous. Germline assignment: CDR1 MNHEY and CDR2 SVGAGI. The CDR3 runs 15 residues. V shed 6 bases and J shed 7 bases, with 19 bases lying between them.

This chain uses TRBV19 with TRBJ1-1; 10 bases fit TRBD1. This CDR3 is 17 amino acids long. The V and J ends lost 4 bases and 2 bases, in that order; junction bases with no gene match: 10. CDR1 is LNHDA and CDR2 is SQIVND in the germline V gene (reference sequence). The CDR3 nucleotides are TGTGCCAGTAGTACGAGACAGGGGGCCGGCTTTAACACTGAAGCTTTCTTT. It yields the protein CASSTRQGAGFNTEAFF.

The chain links TRBV6-5 to TRBJ2-5; 7 bases are shared with TRBD2. The V gene end was trimmed by 5 bases and the J gene end by 7 bases; junction bases not matched to a gene: 7. There are 13 residues in the CDR3. Germline values: CDR1 MNHEY, CDR2 SVGAGI. Here the CDR3 DNA reads TGTGCCAGCAGTCAAGGACTAGATGGGACCCAGTACTTC. Translation: CASSQGLDGTQYF.

The rearrangement links TRBV19 to TRBJ1-1; D gene uncertain. V was shortened by 1 base and J by 0 bases, with 9 bases between the two germline ends. Germline CDR1 LNHDA, CDR2 SQIVND (reference sequence). The length of the CDR3 is 15 residues. The CDR3 DNA is TGTGCCAGTAGTATAGCGGGGTCCATGAACACTGAAGCTTTCTTT. Amino acid sequence: CASSIAGSMNTEAFF.

A single count supports this clone. The V and J genes are TRBV29-1 and TRBJ2-7; TRBD2 is a possible D gene (6 bases). Germline V lookup: CDR1 SQVTM, CDR2 ANQGSEA. V was shortened by 1 base and J by 2 bases, with 9 bases between the two germline ends. The CDR3 length is 13 residues. CDR3 DNA sequence: TGCAGCGTTGAAGGACTAGAAACCTACGAGCAGTACTTC. This sequence encodes CSVEGLETYEQYF.

CDR3 bases: TGTGCCAGCTCATGGGGCGGTGGTCAGCCCCAGCATTTT. The encoded protein is CASSWGGGQPQHF. The J gene is TRBJ1-5, the V gene TRBV6-5; tentative D call: TRBD1 (5 bases). CDR1 and CDR2 from the germline V gene are MNHEY and SVGAGI. The ends were cut back, 8 bases at V and 6 bases at J, with 14 bases in the middle. This CDR3 region has 13 residues.

This clone was recorded only once. The V and J genes are TRBV27 and TRBJ2-2; TRBD1 aligns across 12 bases. The V and J ends lost 3 bases and 3 bases, in that order; junction bases with no gene match: 2. Germline-derived CDR1 and CDR2 are MNHEY and SMNVEV (reference sequence). The CDR3 runs to 16 residues. CDR3 sequence: CASSLGQGAYTGELFF. The CDR3 DNA follows: TGTGCCAGCAGTTTGGGACAGGGGGCCTACACCGGGGAGCTGTTTTTT.

This clone turned up a few times. V gene TRBV6-5 combines with J gene TRBJ2-1; 9 positions match TRBD1. V was pared by 2 bases and J by 7 bases, with 3 bases of the junction left unmatched. This CDR3 contains 14 residues. The germline V gene encodes CDR1 MNHEY and CDR2 SVGAGI. The CDR3 DNA reads as TGTGCCAGCAGTTACGACAGGGGGGTGAATGAGCAGTTCTTC. It translates to CASSYDRGVNEQFF.

CDR3 in amino acids: CASSSAGTGGAYGYTF. CDR3 sequence (DNA): TGTGCCAGCAGCTCAGCAGGGACAGGGGGCGCCTATGGCTACACCTTC. The chain is built from TRBV7-2 and TRBJ1-2; the match to TRBD1 covers 12 bases. CDR1 and CDR2 from the germline V gene are SGHTA and FQGNSA. The V gene end was trimmed by 4 bases and the J gene end by 4 bases; junction bases not matched to a gene: 7. The CDR3 has 16 residues.

This chain connects TRBV4-1 to TRBJ2-7; TRBD2 might be the D (6 bases). The CDR3 has 16 amino acids. Looked up from germline, CDR1 is MGHRA and CDR2 is YSYEKL. The V end lost 0 bases, the J end lost 9 bases, and 21 bases lay between the germline ends. Here the CDR3 reads CASSQEGTGTPAGQYF. The CDR3 DNA follows: TGCGCCAGCAGCCAAGAAGGCACGGGCACGCCAGCGGGGCAGTACTTC.

A few counts support this clone. The V and J genes are TRBV6-5 and TRBJ1-2; 7 bases map to TRBD1. V gave up 6 bases and J gave up 6 bases; unmatched junction bases: 10. From germline, CDR1 is MNHEY and CDR2 SVGAGI. The CDR3 length is 14 residues. CDR3 sequence: CASRPGTDVDGYTF. The CDR3 DNA reads TGTGCCAGCAGACCCGGGACAGACGTGGATGGCTACACCTTC.

V and J are TRBV7-8 and TRBJ1-5; perhaps TRBD1 as D (6 bases). The CDR3 covers 15 residues. V lost 0 bases, J lost 8 bases, and 14 bases lay in between. In germline, CDR1 is SGHVS, CDR2 FQNEAQ. The CDR3 region has the DNA TGTGCCAGCAGCTTAGCGGATAGGGGGTTCAAGCCCCAGCATTTT. Its protein is CASSLADRGFKPQHF.

V and J are TRBV4-3 and TRBJ2-3; a possible D gene is TRBD2 (6 bases). Germline values: CDR1 LGHNA, CDR2 YSLEER. The CDR3 runs 16 residues. V lost 1 base, J lost 6 bases, and 17 bases lay in between. In DNA, the CDR3 is TGCGCCAGCAGCCAAGTTCGGAGGGTAGCTGGGGATACGCAGTATTTT. Its protein product is CASSQVRRVAGDTQYF.

The rearrangement uses TRBV20-1 and TRBJ1-4; D unresolved. The germline V gene encodes CDR1 DFQATT and CDR2 SNEGSKA (reference sequence). Trimming took off 3 bases at V and 6 bases at J, with 5 bases between the two ends. The CDR3 spans 11 residues. DNA of the CDR3: TGCAGTGCTAGCTCGGATGAAAAACTGTTTTTT. Its protein product is CSASSDEKLFF.

The chain employs TRBV4-2 and TRBJ2-5; possibly TRBD2 for D (5 bases). V lost 4 bases and J 5 bases, leaving 17 bases between the germline ends. CDR1 and CDR2 (germline): LGHNA, YNFKEQ. There are 15 residues in the CDR3. The CDR3 protein is CASSLLRTGHETQYF. The CDR3, as DNA: TGTGCCAGCAGCCTATTACGGACTGGGCACGAGACCCAGTACTTC.

The chain couples TRBV5-1 to TRBJ2-5, with TRBD2 matching 12 bases. The germline gives CDR1 SGHRS, CDR2 YFSETQ. The CDR3 has 17 amino acids. Trimming took 4 bases from V and 4 from J; bases not matched to a gene: 11. The CDR3 nucleotides are TGCGCCAGCAGCCCAGGGGCTAGCGGGGGGGCGCGAGAGACCCAGTACTTC. It yields the protein CASSPGASGGARETQYF.

Only a few counts were recorded for this clone. The V and J genes are TRBV4-3 and TRBJ1-6, with no clear D. Looked up from germline, CDR1 is LGHNA and CDR2 is YSLEER. This CDR3 spans 12 amino acids. V was trimmed by 3 bases and J by 6 bases, leaving 3 bases between them. CDR3 in amino acids: CASSHVNSPLHF. CDR3 nucleotide sequence: TGCGCCAGCAGCCACGTTAATTCACCCCTCCACTTT.

This chain joins TRBV6-1 and TRBJ2-1, with D possibly being TRBD1 (5 bases). The CDR3 covers 11 residues. Trimming pared 6 bases from V and 8 bases from J, leaving 8 bases between. Germline assignment: CDR1 MNHNS and CDR2 SASEGT. Here the CDR3 DNA reads TGTGCCAGCAGAGGGGCGTATGAGCAGTTCTTC. Translating gives CASRGAYEQFF.

The CDR3 nucleotides are TGTGCCAGCAGCGAGCCGGGACAGGGGCGGTGGGAAGCTTTCTTT. Translating it yields CASSEPGQGRWEAFF. This chain links TRBV9 with TRBJ1-1, with TRBD1 matching over 10 bases. CDR3 length: 15 residues. V lost 3 bases, J lost 8 bases, and 10 bases stayed unmatched. CDR1 and CDR2 (germline): SGDLS, YYNGEE.

V and J are TRBV11-1 and TRBJ2-1; D is unresolved. Between the trimmed V and J ends, which lost 0 bases and 6 bases, there was a span of 12 bases. Germline V CDR1 and CDR2: SGHAT, FQDESV (reference sequence). The CDR3 spans 15 residues. The CDR3 loop is CASSLARVAANEQFF. The DNA for the CDR3 is TGTGCCAGCAGCTTAGCGAGAGTGGCGGCCAATGAGCAGTTCTTC.